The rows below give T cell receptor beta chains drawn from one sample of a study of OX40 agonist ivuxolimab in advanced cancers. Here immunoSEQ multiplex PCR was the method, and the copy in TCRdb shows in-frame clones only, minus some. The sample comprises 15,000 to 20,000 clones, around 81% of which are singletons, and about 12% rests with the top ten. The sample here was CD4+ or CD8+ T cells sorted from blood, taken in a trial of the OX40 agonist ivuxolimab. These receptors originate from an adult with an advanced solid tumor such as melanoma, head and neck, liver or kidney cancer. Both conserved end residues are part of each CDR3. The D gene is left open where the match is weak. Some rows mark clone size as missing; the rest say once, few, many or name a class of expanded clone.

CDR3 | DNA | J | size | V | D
CASSQDLAGELFF | TGCGCCAGCAGCCAAGATCTCGCCGGGGAGCTGTTTTTT | TRBJ2-2 | . | TRBV4-1 | .
CASSVDGASGSYEQYF | TGTGCCAGCAGCGTAGATGGGGCTAGCGGGAGCTACGAGCAGTACTTC | TRBJ2-7 | few | TRBV9 | TRBD2
CASSDDEQYF | TGTGCCAGCAGCGACGACGAGCAGTACTTC | TRBJ2-7 | . | TRBV6-1 | .
CASSGLIQYF | TGTGCCAGCAGTGGGTTGATTCAGTACTTC | TRBJ2-4 | . | TRBV2 | .
CASSQAEGQPQHF | TGCGCCAGCAGCCAAGCTGAGGGTCAGCCCCAGCATTTT | TRBJ1-5 | . | TRBV4-1 | .
CASSVRDRDTGELFF | TGTGCCAGCAGCGTCCGGGACCGCGACACCGGGGAGCTGTTTTTT | TRBJ2-2 | . | TRBV4-2 | .
CASSLQGNEQFF | TGTGCCAGCAGCTTGCAGGGAAATGAGCAGTTCTTC | TRBJ2-1 | . | TRBV5-4 | .
CASSSGTGGIHEQYF | TGTGCCAGCAGCTCCGGGACAGGGGGCATACACGAGCAGTACTTC | TRBJ2-7 | . | TRBV11-3 | TRBD1
CASSLSGGPGNEQFF | TGTGCCAGCAGTTTATCCGGGGGCCCAGGGAATGAGCAGTTCTTC | TRBJ2-1 | . | TRBV27 | .
CAIDMFGELFF | TGTGCCATCGACATGTTCGGGGAGCTGTTTTTT | TRBJ2-2 | once | TRBV6-4 | .
CASSRIAGLNEQFF | TGTGCCAGCTCACGAATCGCGGGGCTGAATGAGCAGTTCTTC | TRBJ2-1 | . | TRBV18 | .
CASSLSGTEAFF | TGTGCCAGCAGCCTCTCAGGGACTGAAGCTTTCTTT | TRBJ1-1 | . | TRBV5-4 | .
CASSYDSGRDEQYF | TGTGCCAGCAGTTACGATAGCGGGAGGGACGAGCAGTACTTC | TRBJ2-7 | medium-sized | TRBV28 | TRBD2
CASSYSSSGGYEQYF | TGTGCCAGCAGTTACTCGAGTAGCGGAGGCTACGAGCAGTACTTC | TRBJ2-7 | . | TRBV6-5 | .
CASSEGTPVPYEQYF | TGTGCCAGTAGTGAGGGGACACCGGTGCCCTACGAGCAGTACTTC | TRBJ2-7 | once | TRBV19 | .
CASSSGLYNEQFF | TGTGCCAGCAGCTCGGGGCTATACAATGAGCAGTTCTTC | TRBJ2-1 | . | TRBV7-9 | .
CASSQLHAGATGELFF | TGCGCCAGCAGCCAACTGCATGCCGGGGCCACCGGGGAGCTGTTTTTT | TRBJ2-2 | . | TRBV4-3 | .